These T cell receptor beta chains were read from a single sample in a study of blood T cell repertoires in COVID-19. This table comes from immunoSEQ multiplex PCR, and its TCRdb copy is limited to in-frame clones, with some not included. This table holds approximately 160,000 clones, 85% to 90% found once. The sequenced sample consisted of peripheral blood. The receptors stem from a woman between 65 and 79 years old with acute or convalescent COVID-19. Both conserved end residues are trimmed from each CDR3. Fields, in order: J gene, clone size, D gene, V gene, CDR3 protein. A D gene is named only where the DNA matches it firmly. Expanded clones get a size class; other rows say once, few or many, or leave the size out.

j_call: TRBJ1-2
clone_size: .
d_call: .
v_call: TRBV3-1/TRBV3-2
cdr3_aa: ASSQARGGVKSYT

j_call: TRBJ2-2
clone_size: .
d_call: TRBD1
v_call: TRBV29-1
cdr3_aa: SVQGDTGELF

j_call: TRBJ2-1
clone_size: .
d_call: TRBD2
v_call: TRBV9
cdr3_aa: ASSVGLAGSRDEQF

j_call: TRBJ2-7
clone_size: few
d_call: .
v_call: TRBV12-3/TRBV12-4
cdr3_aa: ASSFRGEQY

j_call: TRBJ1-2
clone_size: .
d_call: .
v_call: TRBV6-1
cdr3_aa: ASSDGRDLHGYT

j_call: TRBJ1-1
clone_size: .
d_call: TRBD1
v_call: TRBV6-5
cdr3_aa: ASRGQAGPEAF

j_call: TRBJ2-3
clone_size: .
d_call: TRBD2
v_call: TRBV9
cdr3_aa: ASSNRDYHTQY

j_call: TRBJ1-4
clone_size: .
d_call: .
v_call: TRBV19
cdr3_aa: ASSKRRDGGKLF

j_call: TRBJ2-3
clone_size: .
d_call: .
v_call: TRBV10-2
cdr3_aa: ASSVDKYTDTQY

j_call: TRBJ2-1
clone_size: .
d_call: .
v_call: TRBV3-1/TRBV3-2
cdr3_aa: ASSQVPGAYNEQF

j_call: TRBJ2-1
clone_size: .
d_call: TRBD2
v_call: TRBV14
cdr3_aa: ASSQEGTSGGAHNEQF

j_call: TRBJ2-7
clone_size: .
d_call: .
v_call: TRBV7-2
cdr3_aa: ASSFGQAYEQY

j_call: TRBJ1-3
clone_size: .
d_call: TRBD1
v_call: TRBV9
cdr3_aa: ASSAGQGSGNTIY

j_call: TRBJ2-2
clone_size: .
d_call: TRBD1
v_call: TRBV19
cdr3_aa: ASTRDRVNTGELF

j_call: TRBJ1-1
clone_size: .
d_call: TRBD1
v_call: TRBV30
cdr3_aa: AWSEGGGYLNTEAF

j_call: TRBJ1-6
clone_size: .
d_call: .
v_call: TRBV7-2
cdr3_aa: ASSLDSGDNSPLH

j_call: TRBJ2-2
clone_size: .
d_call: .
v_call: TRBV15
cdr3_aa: ATSRAVRVGELF

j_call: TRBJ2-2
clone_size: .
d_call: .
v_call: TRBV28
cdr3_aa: ASSFEGWEKTGELF

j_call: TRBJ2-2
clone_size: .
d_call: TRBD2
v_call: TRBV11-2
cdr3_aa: ASSRNPGYTSGRTGELF

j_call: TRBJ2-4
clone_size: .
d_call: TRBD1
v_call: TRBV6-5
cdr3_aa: ATDRVDIQY

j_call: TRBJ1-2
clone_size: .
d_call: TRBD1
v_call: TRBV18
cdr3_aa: ASSPTRDSYGYT

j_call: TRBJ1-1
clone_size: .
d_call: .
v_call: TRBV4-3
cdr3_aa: ASSQDRGNTEAF

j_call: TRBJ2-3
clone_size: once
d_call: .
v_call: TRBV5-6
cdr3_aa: ASSLGPGGDTQY

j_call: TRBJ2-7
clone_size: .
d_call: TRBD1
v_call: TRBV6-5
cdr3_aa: ASRDRPSYEQY

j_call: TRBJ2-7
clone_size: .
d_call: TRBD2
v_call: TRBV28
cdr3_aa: ASSSALAGTYEQY

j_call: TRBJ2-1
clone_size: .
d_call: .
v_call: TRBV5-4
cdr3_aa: ASSVIGRLKYNEQF

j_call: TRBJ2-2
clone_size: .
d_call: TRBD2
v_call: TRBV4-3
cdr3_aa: ASSPSGRGPGELF

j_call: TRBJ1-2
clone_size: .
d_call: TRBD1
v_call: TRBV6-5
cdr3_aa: ASRDQGAKEYGYT

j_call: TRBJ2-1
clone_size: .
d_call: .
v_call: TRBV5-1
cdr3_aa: ASSTLNEQF

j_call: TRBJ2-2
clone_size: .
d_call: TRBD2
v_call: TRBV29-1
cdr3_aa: SVEGPLSGVNTGELF

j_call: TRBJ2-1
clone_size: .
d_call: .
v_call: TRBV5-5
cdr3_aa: ASSLAFGSGSYNEQF

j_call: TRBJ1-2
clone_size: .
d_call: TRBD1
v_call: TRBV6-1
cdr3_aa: ASSEAGTANYGYT

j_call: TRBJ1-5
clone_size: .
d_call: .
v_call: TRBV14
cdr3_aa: ASSQVGGNQPQH

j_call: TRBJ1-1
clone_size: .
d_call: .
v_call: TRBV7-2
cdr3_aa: ASSLEARGNTEAF

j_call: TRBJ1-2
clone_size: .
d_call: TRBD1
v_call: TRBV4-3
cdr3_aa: ASSQVDREENGYT

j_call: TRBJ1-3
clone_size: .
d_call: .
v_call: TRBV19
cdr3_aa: ASSMESTDRGGNTIY

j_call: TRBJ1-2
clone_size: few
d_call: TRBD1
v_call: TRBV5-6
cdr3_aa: ASSRTGGTKTYGYT

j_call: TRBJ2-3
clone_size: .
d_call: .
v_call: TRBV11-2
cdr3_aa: ASSDRGWAGGTDTQY

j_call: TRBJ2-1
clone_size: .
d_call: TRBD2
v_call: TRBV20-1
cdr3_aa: SASRGTRLYNEQF

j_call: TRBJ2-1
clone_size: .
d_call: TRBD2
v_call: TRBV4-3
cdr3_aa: ASSQDGASGKNEQF

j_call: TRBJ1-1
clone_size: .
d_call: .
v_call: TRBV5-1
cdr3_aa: ASATGTSTEAF

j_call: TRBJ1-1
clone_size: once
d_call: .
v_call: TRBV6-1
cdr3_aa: ASSEQPSTEAF